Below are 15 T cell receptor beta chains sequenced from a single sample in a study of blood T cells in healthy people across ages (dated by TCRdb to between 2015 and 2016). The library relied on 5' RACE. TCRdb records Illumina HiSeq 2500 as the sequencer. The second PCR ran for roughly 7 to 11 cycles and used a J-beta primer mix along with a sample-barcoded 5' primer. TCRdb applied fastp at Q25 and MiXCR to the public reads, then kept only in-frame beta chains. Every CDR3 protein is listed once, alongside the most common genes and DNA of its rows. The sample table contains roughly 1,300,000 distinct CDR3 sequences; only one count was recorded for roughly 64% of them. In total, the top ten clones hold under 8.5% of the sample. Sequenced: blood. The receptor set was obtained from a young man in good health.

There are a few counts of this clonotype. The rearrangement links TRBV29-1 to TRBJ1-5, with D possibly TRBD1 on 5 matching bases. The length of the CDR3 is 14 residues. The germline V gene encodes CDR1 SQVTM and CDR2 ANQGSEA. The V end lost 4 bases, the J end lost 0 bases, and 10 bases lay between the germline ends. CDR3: CSVVGTASNQPQHF. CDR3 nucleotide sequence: TGCAGCGTTGTAGGGACGGCTAGCAATCAGCCCCAGCATTTT.

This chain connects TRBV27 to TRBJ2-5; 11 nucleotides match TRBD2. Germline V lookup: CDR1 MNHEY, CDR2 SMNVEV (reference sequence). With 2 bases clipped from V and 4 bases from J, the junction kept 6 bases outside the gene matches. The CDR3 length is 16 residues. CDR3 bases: TGTGCCAGCAGTTTAACTAGCGGGAGTTCATCAGAGACCCAGTACTTC. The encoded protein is CASSLTSGSSSETQYF.

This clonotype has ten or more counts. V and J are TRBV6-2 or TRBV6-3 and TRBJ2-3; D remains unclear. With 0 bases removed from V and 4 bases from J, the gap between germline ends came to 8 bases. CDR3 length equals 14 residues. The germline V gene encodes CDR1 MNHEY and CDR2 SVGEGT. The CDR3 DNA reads TGTGCCAGCAGTTACTCAGGGTTTCCAGATACGCAGTATTTT. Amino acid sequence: CASSYSGFPDTQYF.

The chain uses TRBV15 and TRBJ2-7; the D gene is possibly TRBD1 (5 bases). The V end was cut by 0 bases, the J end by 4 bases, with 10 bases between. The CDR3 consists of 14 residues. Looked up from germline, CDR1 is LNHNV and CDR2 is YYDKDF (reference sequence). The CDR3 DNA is TGTGCCACCAGCAGAGAAGCAGGGCTATACGAGCAGTACTTC. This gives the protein CATSREAGLYEQYF.

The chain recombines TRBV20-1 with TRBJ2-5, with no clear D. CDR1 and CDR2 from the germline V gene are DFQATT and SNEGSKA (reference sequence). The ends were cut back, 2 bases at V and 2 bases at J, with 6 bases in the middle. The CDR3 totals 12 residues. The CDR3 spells CSARSRQETQYF. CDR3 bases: TGCAGTGCTAGATCCAGGCAAGAGACCCAGTACTTC.

The CDR3: CSVAREFNNEQYF. DNA of the CDR3: TGCAGCGTTGCGCGGGAGTTCAACAATGAGCAGTACTTC. J is TRBJ2-7 and V is TRBV29-1, with 7 bases that match TRBD2. This CDR3 region has 13 residues. The V segment lost 4 bases and the J segment 7 bases; nucleotides outside the gene matches: 10. Looked up from germline, CDR1 is SQVTM and CDR2 is ANQGSEA.

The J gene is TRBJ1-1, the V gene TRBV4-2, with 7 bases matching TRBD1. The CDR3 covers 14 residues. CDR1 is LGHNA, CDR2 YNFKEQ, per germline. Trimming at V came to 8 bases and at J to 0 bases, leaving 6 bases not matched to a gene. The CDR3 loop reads CASRQGGMNTEAFF. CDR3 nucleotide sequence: TGTGCCAGCCGACAGGGAGGGATGAACACTGAAGCTTTCTTT.

As DNA, the CDR3 is TGTGCCAGCAGTGCTAGCGGGGGCTGGTACAATGAGCAGTTCTTC. It encodes CASSASGGWYNEQFF. This chain links TRBV6-4 with TRBJ2-1; 10 bases are a match to TRBD2. V dropped 4 bases and J dropped 4; count of bases not matched to a gene: 4. This CDR3 is built from 15 residues. From germline, CDR1 is MRHNA and CDR2 SNTAGT.

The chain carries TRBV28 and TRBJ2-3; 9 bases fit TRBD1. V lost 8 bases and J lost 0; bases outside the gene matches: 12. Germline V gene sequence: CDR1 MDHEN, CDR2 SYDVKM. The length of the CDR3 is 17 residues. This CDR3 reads CASPPPPGQGSTDTQYF. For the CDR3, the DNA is TGTGCCAGCCCGCCCCCACCGGGACAGGGAAGCACAGATACGCAGTATTTT. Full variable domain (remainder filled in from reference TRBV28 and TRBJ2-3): DVKVTQSSRYLVKRTGEKVFLECVQDMDHENMFWYRQDPGLGLRLIYFSYDVKMKEKGDIPEGYSVSREKKERFSLILESASTNQTSMYLCASPPPPGQGSTDTQYFGPGTRLTVL.

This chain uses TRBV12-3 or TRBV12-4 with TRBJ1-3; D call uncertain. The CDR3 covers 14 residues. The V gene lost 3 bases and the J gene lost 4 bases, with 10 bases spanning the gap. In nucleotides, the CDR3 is TGTGCCAGCAGTTTTGGTCCGGCCGGAAACACCATATATTTT. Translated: CASSFGPAGNTIYF.

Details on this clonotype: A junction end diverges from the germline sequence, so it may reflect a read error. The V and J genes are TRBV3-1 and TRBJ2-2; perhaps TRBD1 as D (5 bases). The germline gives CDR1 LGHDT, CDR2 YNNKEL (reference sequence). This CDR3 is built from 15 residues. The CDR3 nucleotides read TGCGCCAGCAGCCTAGGGGTCAGGCCCCCCGGGGAGCTGTTTTTT. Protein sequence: CASSLGVRPPGELFF.

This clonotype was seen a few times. CDR3 protein: CASIRSPLLTVYYGYTF. The CDR3 nucleotides are TGTGCCAGCATCCGAAGTCCCCTTCTGACAGTCTACTATGGCTACACCTTC. The chain couples TRBV6-2 or TRBV6-3 to TRBJ1-2; weak D call: TRBD1 (5 bases). Germline lookup yields CDR1 MNHEY and CDR2 SVGEGT. The V end lost 7 bases, the J end lost 3 bases, and 24 bases lay between the germline ends. This CDR3 is 17 amino acids long.

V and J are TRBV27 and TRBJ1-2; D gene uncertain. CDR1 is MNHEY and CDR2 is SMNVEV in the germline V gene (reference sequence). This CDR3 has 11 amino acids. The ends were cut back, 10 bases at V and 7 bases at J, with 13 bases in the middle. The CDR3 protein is CATLAPFGYTF. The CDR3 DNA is TGTGCCACCCTAGCCCCCTTTGGCTACACCTTC.

The CDR3 loop is CASSPQGPPYGYTF. CDR3 DNA: TGTGCCAGCAGTCCACAGGGGCCCCCATATGGCTACACCTTC. The rearrangement uses TRBV27 and TRBJ1-2; TRBD1 aligns across 7 bases. V was pared by 5 bases and J by 5 bases, with 8 bases of the junction left unmatched. The CDR3 is 14 residues long. Germline CDR1 is MNHEY and CDR2 is SMNVEV (reference sequence).

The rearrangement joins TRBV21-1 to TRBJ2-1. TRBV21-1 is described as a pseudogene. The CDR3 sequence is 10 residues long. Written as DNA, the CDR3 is TGTGCCCCCGTCGGGTGTGAGCAGTTCTTC. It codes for CAPVGCEQFF.